The clone carrying this T cell receptor beta chain was recorded at least ten times. Its antigen remains unidentified. V lost 4 bases, J lost 3 bases, and 4 bases stayed unmatched. CDR1 is MNHEY and CDR2 is SMNVEV in the germline V gene (reference sequence). This CDR3 contains 14 residues. The data belong to a study of T-cell reconstitution after alpha-beta-depleted transplantation in children. Notes on the study in general: Roughly two months post-transplant, alpha-beta T cells reportedly originated from several hundred graft clones that had expanded. At day 60, the high TCRbeta diversity found in some patients originated from recipient T cells and thymic progenitors that had survived. Newly produced T cells mostly accounted for T-cell counts and diversity one year post-transplant.

Unique molecular identifiers were incorporated when the TCRbeta library was constructed. TCRdb analysed the PCR reads with MiXCR anew, one entry per CDR3 protein. Among about 110,000 distinct CDR3 sequences listed, approximately 6.4% were seen once. The material sequenced was PBMCs, mostly from graft donor cells, taken 360 days after TCRalphabeta/CD19-depleted stem cell transplant. The TCR originated in a male patient between 2 and 15 years old who had a stem cell transplant for acute lymphoblastic leukemia, so the T cells may come from the graft donor. J is TRBJ2-7 and V is TRBV27; 9 bases agree with TRBD2. For the CDR3, the DNA is TGTGCCAGCAGTTGGGCGGGGGGGATCTACGAGCAGTACTTC. Protein product: CASSWAGGIYEQYF.